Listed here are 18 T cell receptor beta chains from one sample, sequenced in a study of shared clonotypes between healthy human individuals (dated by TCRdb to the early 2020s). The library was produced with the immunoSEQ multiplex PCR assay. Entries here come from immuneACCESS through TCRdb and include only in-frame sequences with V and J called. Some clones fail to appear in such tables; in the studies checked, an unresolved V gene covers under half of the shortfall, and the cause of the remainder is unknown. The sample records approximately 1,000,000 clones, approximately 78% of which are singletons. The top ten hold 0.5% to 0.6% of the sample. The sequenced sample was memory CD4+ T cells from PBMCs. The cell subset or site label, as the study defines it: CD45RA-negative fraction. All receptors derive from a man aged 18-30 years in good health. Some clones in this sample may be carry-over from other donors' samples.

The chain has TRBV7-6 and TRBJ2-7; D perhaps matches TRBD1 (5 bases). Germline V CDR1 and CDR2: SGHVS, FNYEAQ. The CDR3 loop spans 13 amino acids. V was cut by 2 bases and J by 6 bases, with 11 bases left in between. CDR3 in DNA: TGTGCCAGCAGCTTAAGCAGGGTTGGCGAGCAGTACTTC. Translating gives CASSLSRVGEQYF.

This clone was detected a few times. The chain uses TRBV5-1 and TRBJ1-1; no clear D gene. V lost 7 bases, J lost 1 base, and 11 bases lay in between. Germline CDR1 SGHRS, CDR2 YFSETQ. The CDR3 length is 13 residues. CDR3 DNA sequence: TGCGCCAGCCTTGGGAACGCGAACACTGAAGCTTTCTTT. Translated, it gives CASLGNANTEAFF.

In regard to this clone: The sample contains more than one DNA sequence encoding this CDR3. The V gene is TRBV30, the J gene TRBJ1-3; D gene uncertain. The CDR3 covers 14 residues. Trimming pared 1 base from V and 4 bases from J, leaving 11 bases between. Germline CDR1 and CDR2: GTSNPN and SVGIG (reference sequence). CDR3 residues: CAWSALGQGNTIYF. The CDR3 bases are TGTGCCTGGAGTGCCCTTGGGCAAGGAAACACCATATATTTT.

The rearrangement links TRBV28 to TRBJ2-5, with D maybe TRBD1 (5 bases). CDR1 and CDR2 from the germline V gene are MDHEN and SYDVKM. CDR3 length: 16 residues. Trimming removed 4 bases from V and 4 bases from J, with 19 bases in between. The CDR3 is CASSSRAGRRGETQYF. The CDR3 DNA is TGTGCCAGCAGTTCTCGTGCAGGGCGGAGAGGAGAGACCCAGTACTTC.

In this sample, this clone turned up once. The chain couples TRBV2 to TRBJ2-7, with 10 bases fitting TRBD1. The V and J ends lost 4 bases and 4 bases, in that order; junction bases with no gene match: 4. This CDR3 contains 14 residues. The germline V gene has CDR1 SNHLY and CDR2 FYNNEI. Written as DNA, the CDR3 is TGTGCCAGCAGTGGCCGACAGGGGGCGTACGAGCAGTACTTC. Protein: CASSGRQGAYEQYF. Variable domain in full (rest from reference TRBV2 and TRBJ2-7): EPEVTQTPSHQVTQMGQEVILRCVPISNHLYFYWYRQILGQKVEFLVSFYNNEISEKSEIFDDQFSVERPDGSNFTLKIRSTKLEDSAMYFCASSGRQGAYEQYFGPGTRLTVT.

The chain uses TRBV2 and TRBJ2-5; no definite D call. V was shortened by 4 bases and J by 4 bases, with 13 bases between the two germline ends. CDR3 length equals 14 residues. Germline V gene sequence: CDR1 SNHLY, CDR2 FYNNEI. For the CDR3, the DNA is TGTGCCAGCAGTGGCGAAAAAAAGGGAGAGACCCAGTACTTC. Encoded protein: CASSGEKKGETQYF.

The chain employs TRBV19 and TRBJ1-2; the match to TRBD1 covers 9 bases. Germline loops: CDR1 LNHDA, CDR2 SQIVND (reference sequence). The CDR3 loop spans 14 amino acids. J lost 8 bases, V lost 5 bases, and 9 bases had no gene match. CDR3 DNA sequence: TGTGCCAGTAGTTGGGGACAGGGATTGAGGGGCTACACCTTC. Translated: CASSWGQGLRGYTF.

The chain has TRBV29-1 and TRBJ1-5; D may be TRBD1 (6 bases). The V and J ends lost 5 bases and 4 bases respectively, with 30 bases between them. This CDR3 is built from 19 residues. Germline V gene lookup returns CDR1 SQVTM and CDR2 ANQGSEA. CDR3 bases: TGCAGCGTTCTCGGGGCGGGGGGCGCTCTGTTGACCCCGAATCAGCCCCAGCATTTT. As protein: CSVLGAGGALLTPNQPQHF.

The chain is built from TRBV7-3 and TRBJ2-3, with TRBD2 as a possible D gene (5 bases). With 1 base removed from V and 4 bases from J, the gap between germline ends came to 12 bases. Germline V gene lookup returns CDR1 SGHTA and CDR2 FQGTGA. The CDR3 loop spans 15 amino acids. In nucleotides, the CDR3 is TGTGCCAGCAGCTTAAGTTCTAGCTTATCAGATACGCAGTATTTT. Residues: CASSLSSSLSDTQYF.

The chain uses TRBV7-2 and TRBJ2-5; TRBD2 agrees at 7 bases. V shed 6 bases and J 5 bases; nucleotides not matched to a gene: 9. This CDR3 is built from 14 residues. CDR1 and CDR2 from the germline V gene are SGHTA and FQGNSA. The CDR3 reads CASRSGWGGETQYF. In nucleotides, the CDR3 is TGTGCCAGCAGATCCGGCTGGGGAGGGGAGACCCAGTACTTC.

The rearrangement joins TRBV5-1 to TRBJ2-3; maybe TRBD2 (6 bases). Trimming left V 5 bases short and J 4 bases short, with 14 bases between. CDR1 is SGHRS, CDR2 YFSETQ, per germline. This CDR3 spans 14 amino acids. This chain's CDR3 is CASSGGMGPDTQYF. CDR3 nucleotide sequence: TGCGCCAGCAGTGGCGGGATGGGGCCAGATACGCAGTATTTT.

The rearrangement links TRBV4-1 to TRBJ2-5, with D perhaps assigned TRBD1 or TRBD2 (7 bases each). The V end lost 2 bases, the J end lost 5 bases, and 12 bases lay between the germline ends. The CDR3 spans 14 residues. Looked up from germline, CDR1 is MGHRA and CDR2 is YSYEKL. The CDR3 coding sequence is TGCGCCAGCAGCCAACCTCAGGGGGGGGAGACCCAGTACTTC. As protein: CASSQPQGGETQYF.

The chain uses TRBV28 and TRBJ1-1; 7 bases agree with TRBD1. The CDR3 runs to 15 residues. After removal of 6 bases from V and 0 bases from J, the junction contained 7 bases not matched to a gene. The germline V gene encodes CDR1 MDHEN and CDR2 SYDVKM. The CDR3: CASRPTGTVNTEAFF. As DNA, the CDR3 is TGTGCCAGCAGGCCGACCGGGACAGTGAACACTGAAGCTTTCTTT.

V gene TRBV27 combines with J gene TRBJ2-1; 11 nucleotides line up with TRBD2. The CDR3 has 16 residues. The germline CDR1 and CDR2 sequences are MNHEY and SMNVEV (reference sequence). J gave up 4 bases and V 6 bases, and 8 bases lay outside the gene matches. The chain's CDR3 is CASSFRGTSGYNEQFF. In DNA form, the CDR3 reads TGTGCCAGCAGCTTTCGTGGGACTAGCGGTTACAATGAGCAGTTCTTC.

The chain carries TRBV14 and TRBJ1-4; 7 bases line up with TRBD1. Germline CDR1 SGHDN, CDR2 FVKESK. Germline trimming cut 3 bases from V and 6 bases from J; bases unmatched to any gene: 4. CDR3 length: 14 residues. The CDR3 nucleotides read TGTGCCAGCAGCCACTACGGGACAGATGAAAAACTGTTTTTT. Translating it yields CASSHYGTDEKLFF. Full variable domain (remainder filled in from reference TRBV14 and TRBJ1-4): EAGVTQFPSHSVIEKGQTVTLRCDPISGHDNLYWYRRVMGKEIKFLLHFVKESKQDESGMPNNRFLAERTGGTYSTLKVQPAELEDSGVYFCASSHYGTDEKLFFGSGTQLSVL.

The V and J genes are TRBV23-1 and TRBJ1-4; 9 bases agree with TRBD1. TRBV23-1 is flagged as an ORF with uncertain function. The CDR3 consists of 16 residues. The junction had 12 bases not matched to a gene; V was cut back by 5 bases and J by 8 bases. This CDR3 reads CASSIPSTGGGEKLFF. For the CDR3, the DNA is TGCGCCAGCAGTATCCCCTCAACAGGGGGCGGAGAAAAACTGTTTTTT.

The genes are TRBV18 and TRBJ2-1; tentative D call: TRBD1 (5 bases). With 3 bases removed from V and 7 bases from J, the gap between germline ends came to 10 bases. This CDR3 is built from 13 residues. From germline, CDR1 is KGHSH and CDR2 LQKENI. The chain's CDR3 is CASSPVKGNEQFF. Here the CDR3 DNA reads TGTGCCAGCTCACCCGTTAAGGGGAATGAGCAGTTCTTC.

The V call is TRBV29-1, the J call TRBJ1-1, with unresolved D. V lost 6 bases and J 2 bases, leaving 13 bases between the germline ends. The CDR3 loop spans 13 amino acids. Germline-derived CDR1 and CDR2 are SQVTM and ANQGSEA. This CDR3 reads CSVNLGVNTEAFF. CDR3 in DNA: TGCAGCGTCAACCTCGGGGTTAACACTGAAGCTTTCTTT.